This T cell receptor beta chain originates from a study of cytomegalovirus exposure and HLA in healthy donors (dated by TCRdb to between 2016 and 2019). Context from the whole study: According to an earlier analysis of 587 of the donors, some 180 million T cells yielded roughly 110 million unique TCR beta sequences and 276 Gb of sequence data. Donor age, sex, ethnicity and CMV serostatus were compiled together with the repertoire data. A separate validation cohort of more than 100 different subjects was used in addition to the approximately 670-subject first cohort. An earlier analysis of several hundred of the donors applied high-throughput TCR beta sequencing to assess whether each TCR beta V gene segment acted as functional or pseudogenic. Roughly 5 DR-DQ haplotypes were handled as single units for association and clustering because linkage in the cohort was strong. A later genetic analysis used genome-wide SNP genotypes for about 60% of the roughly 700 donors, treating that subset as a discovery cohort. Among roughly 400 genotyped donors of the cohort, an average of roughly 230,000 unique TCR beta nucleotide sequences was sequenced per donor, of which about 19% were non-productive. The number of typed donors differed by locus: about 620-640 for A, B, C, DRB1 and DQB1; approximately 530 for DQA1; around 610 for DPA1; and some 450 for DPB1. Roughly 290 gigabases of sequencing data and around 85 million unique TCR sequences made up an early release that covered nearly 650 HLA-typed donors. The study profiled the T cell repertoires of hundreds of subjects by immunosequencing and related them to cytomegalovirus serostatus. In the later analysis, no new phenotypic data were used to find candidate immune exposures; instead, reliance was placed on TCR beta sequences and their occurrence across donors. A later analysis re-examined previously published TCR beta repertoires from around 670 donors and added high-resolution HLA genotyping to investigate patterns of TCR occurrence. Of the 398 genotyped donors, around 81% fell in the genetic ancestry cluster associated with self-reported Caucasian donors. Both class I and class II loci were covered by HLA typing, at four-digit resolution. To predict cytomegalovirus infection status, the study brought together high-throughput TCR immunosequencing, statistical association of individual TCRs with disease status, and machine learning. The aim of the study was to test whether cataloging public T cell receptors could identify signatures of past pathogen exposure. Every repertoire in the discovery cohort had been generated on one and the same sequencing platform.

Here is what the overall study found, with its caveats: The classifier was reported to diagnose cytomegalovirus status with high specificity and sensitivity in both the original cohort and the validation cohort. Several of the top co-occurrence clusters appeared to be linked to parvovirus B19, influenza, CMV and Epstein-Barr virus, according to a later analysis. Strong co-occurrence of HLA alleles, especially DR and DQ, made assigning TCR associations to individual alleles difficult. According to a later analysis, most CMV-associated TCR beta chains appeared to be HLA-restricted, and the HLA associations seemed to be driven largely by CMV exposure. Because some donors lacked HLA typing at each locus, the association tests relied only on the typed subset. Compared with equally common non-associated chains, HLA-associated TCR beta chains in a later analysis were more clonally expanded and had lower generation probabilities. In the study, some 160 TCR beta chains were listed as associated with cytomegalovirus. Most TCR sequences were seen in very few donors, while some public TCRs were found in many individuals. In an earlier analysis of about 550 of the donors, most TCR beta V segments were observed in productive rearrangements about 90% or about 30% of the time, broadly matching IMGT annotations. The only immune exposure information available for the cohort was CMV serostatus. In vitro tests confirmed that a few of the cytomegalovirus-associated TCR beta chains recognize cytomegalovirus antigens. A further reported finding was that TCR beta sequences accurately predicted the HLA-A and HLA-B alleles for most subjects in the first cohort. Roughly uniform sequencing depth across donors was assumed in presence/absence analyses, although this assumption may not hold. A later analysis found that TCR association rates varied across HLA loci, with DRB1 alleles showing the most associated TCRs and HLA-C alleles the fewest. Compared with the approximately 700-donor mean, donors in an Asian-associated ancestry cluster had fewer N-insertions in productive TCRs, according to a later genetic analysis. The cohort was sequenced for TCR beta chains only, and without alpha or paired-chain data the features that could be detected were limited. According to the authors, the approach could potentially be generalized to other disease states and immunological phenotypes. Correlated functional status among segregating V segments might be attributable to linkage disequilibrium, but an unknown experimental factor could not be ruled out. Because the 87-base-pair reads could not distinguish some IMGT-functional V segments, including TRBV6-2 and TRBV6-3, those segments were excluded. Because counts were too low, roughly 16 rarely observed V segments, including chromosome 9 orphons, were left out of the earlier analysis of about 500 of the donors. Specific HLA alleles were associated with 18,000 or so TCR beta sequences at a false discovery rate of 0.05 in a later analysis. The sequencing pipeline was judged likely to have produced a cluster of highly shared sequence variants as a technical artifact. In a later genetic analysis, a missense DCLRE1C variant was associated with V-gene and J-gene trimming of TCR beta chains, and the association was replicated in an independent cohort.

The CDR1 and CDR2 encoded by the germline V gene are MDHEN and SYDVKM. A distance of 19 bases separates the germline ends of V and J, which lose 6 bases and 8 bases respectively. From its cysteine to its phenylalanine, the CDR3 spans 14 amino acids. Here the CDR3 DNA is all that survives: 42 bases in frame from base 1. In total, roughly 670 healthy bone marrow donors made up the cohort. At the time of sampling, all cohort members were nominally healthy, though unrecorded immune exposures were likely present. The donor tested CMV seronegative and was one of the 352 seronegative cohort members. A peripheral blood sample was collected from each donor, and TCR beta sequencing was performed on peripheral blood mononuclear cells. The Qiagen DNeasy Blood Extraction Kit was used to extract genomic DNA from the blood cell samples. The library was prepared using the immunoSEQ multiplex PCR assay. A mixture of 60 forward primers for TCR Vbeta segments and 13 reverse primers for TCR Jbeta segments was used in the multiplex PCR. A multiplex PCR assay on genomic DNA amplified the CDR3 region of rearranged TCR beta genes. The amplified TCR beta libraries were sequenced on the Illumina HiSeq System as 87-base-pair reads. The paper's processing steps were these. A later analysis tallied roughly 78 million unique TCR beta chains across the approximately 670 repertoires, and about 12 million of those chains were shared by two or more donors. A nearest-neighbor algorithm error-corrected the raw reads and collapsed the reads into unique sequences, merging closely related sequences to remove PCR and sequencing errors. Alignment of CDR3 sequences to IMGT reference sequences was used to assign V, D and J gene segments. Each retained sequence needed at least a six-nucleotide match to both a V gene segment and a J gene segment. A rearrangement was called productive if the CDR3 had no stop codons and remained in frame with V and J, and every other rearrangement was called non-productive. Following IMGT convention, CDR3 was defined as the stretch from the second conserved V-encoded cysteine to the conserved J-encoded phenylalanine. In an earlier analysis of approximately 590 of the donors, sequences lacking an unambiguous match to a single V gene segment were excluded. An earlier analysis of several hundred of the donors called V segments functional above 56.7% productive rearrangements and segregating when the between-donor standard deviation exceeded 5%. A statistical classification framework was built to diagnose cytomegalovirus status from the catalog of TCR beta chain sequences. In a later analysis, V and J genes were assigned by comparing TCR nucleotide sequences against IMGT/GENE-DB human TR gene sequences. The TCRdist pipeline was used in a later analysis to assign CDR3 sequences and most-parsimonious VDJ recombination scenarios. A later analysis defined each TCR beta chain by its CDR3 amino acid sequence plus V-gene family, and excluded reads lacking a unique V-gene family. To address suspected cross-contamination and a sequencing artifact, a later analysis removed around 600 highly shared, low-generation-probability nucleotide sequences. In a later analysis, a clonal expansion index was calculated for each public chain from normalized within-repertoire ranks of inferred template counts. A later analysis computed generation probabilities with a VDJ recombination model fitted to out-of-frame rearrangements, and checked the results against IGoR. In a later analysis, hypergeometric tests were used to score TCR-TCR, TCR-HLA and TCR-CMV co-occurrence, with a repertoire-size bias correction applied to TCR pairs. To estimate false discovery rates, a later analysis permuted the HLA or CMV assignments 20 times. In a later analysis, co-occurring TCRs were grouped using DBSCAN, with TCRdist sequence similarity added in when clustering inside HLA-allele-positive subsets. Repertoires with fewer than 30,000 or more than 120,000 public chains, plus five repertoires with anomalous nucleotide sharing, were excluded from co-occurrence clustering. TCRdb re-hosts the immuneACCESS table, in-frame sequences only. Its copies lack some clones; in the studies checked, an unresolved V gene accounts for under half of them, and the cause for the rest is not known. V and J calls and clone size come straight from that table; D and trimming were deduced from the DNA. The sample table contains 120,000 or so clones; only one count was recorded for roughly 80% of them. The leading ten clones occupy 1.5% of the sample.

Regarding this clone: It has no known antigen specificity. Nothing much larger sits one base from this clone, and base qualities are not available.

Recombination joined TRBV28 with TRBJ1-2; no D segment can be confidently identified. The sequence came from a woman aged 18-29 years in good health and CMV-seronegative. What was sequenced was PBMCs. The CDR3: CASSSGRPLKGYTF. In nucleotides, the sequence is TGTGCCAGCAGCAGCGGGAGGCCCCTTAAAGGCTACACCTTC.